These 28 T cell receptor beta chains share one sample of origin, sequenced in a study of technical replicates of blood from several donors. Only in-frame clones appear in the TCRdb table, and some are missing; sequencing was by immunoSEQ multiplex PCR. The table shows some 70,000 clones, with 95% to 97% occurring only once. Material: T cells isolated from PBMCs. The receptors stem from a human donor in good health.

The chain couples TRBV20-1 to TRBJ1-2; 7 nucleotides align to TRBD1. This CDR3 is built from 11 residues. Germline trimming cut 5 bases from V and 4 bases from J; bases unmatched to any gene: 1. Germline values: CDR1 DFQATT, CDR2 SNEGSKA (reference sequence). The CDR3 DNA reads TGCAGTGCTGGGACAGTCTATGGCTACACCTTC. Its translation: CSAGTVYGYTF.

The V and J genes are TRBV14 and TRBJ1-1; TRBD1 matches at 7 bases. Germline V gene lookup returns CDR1 SGHDN and CDR2 FVKESK. This CDR3 comprises 15 residues. V was clipped by 0 bases and J by 7 bases; unmatched bases: 8. This CDR3 reads CASSQDLGTEDEAFF. CDR3 DNA: TGTGCCAGCAGCCAAGACCTAGGGACAGAAGATGAAGCTTTCTTT. Full variable domain (missing parts from reference TRBV14 and TRBJ1-1): EAGVTQFPSHSVIEKGQTVTLRCDPISGHDNLYWYRRVMGKEIKFLLHFVKESKQDESGMPNNRFLAERTGGTYSTLKVQPAELEDSGVYFCASSQDLGTEDEAFFGQGTRLTVV.

The gene calls are TRBV9 and TRBJ1-2; D might be TRBD1 (5 bases). Trimming left V 0 bases short and J 6 bases short, with 9 bases between. The CDR3 runs 13 residues. Germline CDR1 reads SGDLS; CDR2 reads YYNGEE. The CDR3 sequence is CASSVDWGDGYTF. In nucleotides, the CDR3 is TGTGCCAGCAGCGTAGATTGGGGGGATGGCTACACCTTC.

The chain recombines TRBV7-8 with TRBJ1-3; D is ambiguous. This CDR3 has 15 residues. V was cut by 1 base and J by 3 bases, with 10 bases left in between. Germline CDR1 is SGHVS and CDR2 is FQNEAQ. The CDR3 protein is CASSLGAWVGNTIYF. CDR3 nucleotides: TGTGCCAGCAGCTTAGGGGCCTGGGTTGGAAACACCATATATTTT.

The count of this clone is one. The chain has TRBV2 and TRBJ2-2; D is perhaps TRBD2 (6 bases). Looked up from germline, CDR1 is SNHLY and CDR2 is FYNNEI. This CDR3 spans 15 amino acids. With 1 base removed from V and 7 bases from J, the gap between germline ends came to 13 bases. CDR3 residues: CASSEVGLGNGELFF. The CDR3 DNA reads as TGTGCCAGCAGTGAAGTGGGACTGGGGAACGGGGAGCTGTTTTTT. Filled out from reference TRBV2 and TRBJ2-2, the complete variable domain reads EPEVTQTPSHQVTQMGQEVILRCVPISNHLYFYWYRQILGQKVEFLVSFYNNEISEKSEIFDDQFSVERPDGSNFTLKIRSTKLEDSAMYFCASSEVGLGNGELFFGEGSRLTVL.

The gene calls are TRBV6-1 and TRBJ1-1, with D perhaps matching TRBD1 (6 bases). Germline loops: CDR1 MNHNS, CDR2 SASEGT. Trimming pared 7 bases from V and 6 bases from J, leaving 18 bases between. The CDR3 length is 14 residues. CDR3 nucleotides: TGTGCCAGCACAGAACAGGGATTTCGGGCTGAAGCTTTCTTT. Translating gives CASTEQGFRAEAFF.

In its sample, this clone was seen once. The chain joins TRBV11-1 to TRBJ2-7; TRBD2 agrees at 8 bases. The germline V gene encodes CDR1 SGHAT and CDR2 FQDESV (reference sequence). The CDR3 spans 13 residues. Trimming took 3 bases from V and 6 from J; bases not matched to a gene: 4. This chain's CDR3 is CASSLREALEQYF. The DNA of the CDR3 is TGTGCCAGCAGCTTGCGGGAGGCCCTCGAGCAGTACTTC.

The chain joins TRBV6-5 to TRBJ1-2; TRBD1 matches at 7 bases. V was clipped by 2 bases and J by 3 bases; unmatched bases: 9. Germline V CDR1 and CDR2: MNHEY, SVGAGI. This CDR3 contains 16 residues. The CDR3 nucleotides read TGTGCCAGCAGTTACCTGACAGGGTCCCCTTACTATGGCTACACCTTC. This gives the protein CASSYLTGSPYYGYTF.

The gene calls are TRBV4-2 and TRBJ1-2, with D hard to call. The CDR3 is 16 residues long. V was clipped by 1 base and J by 6 bases, with 18 bases between them. Germline loops: CDR1 LGHNA, CDR2 YNFKEQ. The DNA for the CDR3 is TGTGCCAGCAGCCAAGGAGAAATCTACTTTGTCGATGGCTACACCTTC. Protein sequence: CASSQGEIYFVDGYTF.

J is TRBJ1-2 and V is TRBV6-5, with D perhaps TRBD1 (6 bases). This CDR3 is 13 amino acids long. Per germline, CDR1 MNHEY and CDR2 SVGAGI. CDR3 bases: TGTGCAAGCTTGGGGGCACGATACTATGGCTACACCTTC. Protein sequence: CASLGARYYGYTF.

The rearrangement joins TRBV11-2 to TRBJ2-5; D may be TRBD1 (5 bases). Trimming shortened V by 0 bases and J by 5 bases, and 7 bases separated the two germline ends. The CDR3 contains 13 residues. Germline V lookup: CDR1 SGHAT, CDR2 FQNNGV. The CDR3 protein is CASSLDNRETQYF. CDR3 nucleotides: TGTGCCAGCAGCTTAGATAACAGGGAGACCCAGTACTTC.

This sequence joins TRBV6-6 and TRBJ2-1; 10 bases align to TRBD1. After removal of 6 bases from V and 7 bases from J, the junction contained 6 bases not matched to a gene. This CDR3 is built from 14 residues. Per the germline V gene, CDR1 is MNHNY and CDR2 is SVGAGI (reference sequence). DNA for the CDR3: TGTGCCAGCAGCCGACAGGGGGCGTTAAATGAGCAGTTCTTC. Protein: CASSRQGALNEQFF.

V gene TRBV29-1 combines with J gene TRBJ2-2; perhaps TRBD2 as D (5 bases). V dropped 5 bases and J dropped 1 base, with 8 bases sitting between them. The CDR3 loop spans 13 amino acids. Germline CDR1 is SQVTM and CDR2 is ANQGSEA. The CDR3 here is CSVPAENTGELFF. The CDR3 DNA reads as TGCAGCGTTCCAGCGGAGAACACCGGGGAGCTGTTTTTT.

Here the CDR3 reads CASSGKQGSGKLFF. The CDR3 nucleotides are TGTGCCAGCAGCGGAAAGCAGGGGAGTGGAAAACTGTTTTTT. The chain recombines TRBV9 with TRBJ1-4; possible D gene TRBD1, 6 bases. V lost 3 bases and J 10 bases, leaving 16 bases between the germline ends. There are 14 residues in the CDR3. From germline, CDR1 is SGDLS and CDR2 YYNGEE.

This clone is a singleton in its sample. J is TRBJ2-7 and V is TRBV7-9, with D hard to call. Germline values: CDR1 SEHNR, CDR2 FQNEAQ (reference sequence). The CDR3 covers 14 residues. Trimming took off 1 base at V and 3 bases at J, with 10 bases between the two ends. This CDR3 is CASSLEPVFYEQYF. In DNA form, the CDR3 reads TGTGCCAGCAGCTTAGAGCCGGTTTTCTACGAGCAGTACTTC.

This sequence joins TRBV28 and TRBJ2-7; TRBD2 agrees at 7 bases. This CDR3 has 14 residues. Trimming removed 8 bases from V and 6 bases from J; junction bases left unmatched: 13. The germline V gene encodes CDR1 MDHEN and CDR2 SYDVKM. Here the CDR3 reads CASALTGTNGEQYF. As DNA, the CDR3 is TGTGCCAGCGCCCTAACCGGGACTAATGGCGAGCAGTACTTC.

The chain joins TRBV7-3 to TRBJ2-2; TRBD2 agrees at 9 bases. Germline CDR1 SGHTA, CDR2 FQGTGA. V was clipped by 5 bases and J by 8 bases; unmatched bases: 3. The CDR3 sequence is 13 residues long. CDR3 DNA sequence: TGTGCCAGCAGCGTAGGACTAGCGGGGGAGCTGTTTTTT. Encoded protein: CASSVGLAGELFF.

The chain is built from TRBV27 and TRBJ2-5; 8 nucleotides line up with TRBD1. V shed 5 bases and J 5 bases; nucleotides not matched to a gene: 7. CDR1 is MNHEY, CDR2 SMNVEV, per germline (reference sequence). The CDR3 has 14 amino acids. CDR3 DNA: TGTGCCAGCAGTCGCAGGGGGCAGGGGGAGACCCAGTACTTC. Translation: CASSRRGQGETQYF.

This chain uses TRBV30 with TRBJ1-3, with no clear D. CDR1 is GTSNPN, CDR2 SVGIG, per germline (reference sequence). This CDR3 has 12 amino acids. V lost 7 bases and J lost 4, with 11 bases in between. CDR3: CAYSPLGNTIYF. In DNA form, the CDR3 reads TGTGCCTATAGCCCCCTGGGAAACACCATATATTTT.

This clone has a single count. V usage is TRBV9 and J usage is TRBJ1-5; 8 bases agree with TRBD1. This CDR3 region has 15 residues. After removal of 2 bases from V and 7 bases from J, the junction contained 8 bases not matched to a gene. The V gene's germline CDR1 is SGDLS and CDR2 YYNGEE. Here the CDR3 reads CASSVQGAIGQPQHF. For the CDR3, the DNA is TGTGCCAGCAGCGTTCAGGGGGCTATAGGGCAGCCCCAGCATTTT.

This chain uses TRBV11-2 with TRBJ2-2, with TRBD2 identical over 12 bases. This CDR3 is built from 17 residues. J gave up 3 bases and V 6 bases, and 8 bases lay outside the gene matches. In germline, CDR1 is SGHAT, CDR2 FQNNGV. CDR3 in DNA: TGTGCCAGCAGTGCCCGACTAGCGGGAGAGGACACCGGGGAGCTGTTTTTT. Its protein is CASSARLAGEDTGELFF.

The rearrangement joins TRBV29-1 to TRBJ2-1; 7 bases map to TRBD2. V was pared by 3 bases and J by 0 bases, with 11 bases of the junction left unmatched. The CDR3 totals 17 residues. Germline loops: CDR1 SQVTM, CDR2 ANQGSEA. Here the CDR3 reads CSVDVLASGGSYNEQFF. The CDR3 DNA reads as TGCAGCGTTGATGTTCTGGCTAGCGGAGGCTCCTACAATGAGCAGTTCTTC.

This clone was detected only a few times. The chain recombines TRBV2 with TRBJ1-5; a possible D gene is TRBD1 (5 bases). The CDR3 runs 13 residues. V was cut by 8 bases and J by 5 bases, with 13 bases left in between. Germline V CDR1 and CDR2: SNHLY, FYNNEI. The DNA for the CDR3 is TGTGCCAGCGGGGGGGAGAATTATCAGCCCCAGCATTTT. It codes for CASGGENYQPQHF.

This chain connects TRBV30 to TRBJ2-3; 8 bases match TRBD2. Germline V gives CDR1 GTSNPN, CDR2 SVGIG (reference sequence). Unmatched junction bases numbered 0, after V lost 0 bases and J lost 4 bases. The CDR3 covers 13 residues. CDR3 in DNA: TGTGCCTGGAGTGTACTAGCGGCAGATACGCAGTATTTT. Translated, it gives CAWSVLAADTQYF.

J is TRBJ2-2 and V is TRBV28, with TRBD1 matching over 7 bases. Germline V gene data show CDR1 as MDHEN and CDR2 as SYDVKM. The junction had 10 bases not matched to a gene; V was cut back by 10 bases and J by 5 bases. The CDR3 has 14 amino acids. The CDR3 coding sequence is TGTGCCACCGCGACAGGGATCATGACCGGGGAGCTGTTTTTT. Translating gives CATATGIMTGELFF. The variable domain in full, completed from reference TRBV28 and TRBJ2-2, reads DVKVTQSSRYLVKRTGEKVFLECVQDMDHENMFWYRQDPGLGLRLIYFSYDVKMKEKGDIPEGYSVSREKKERFSLILESASTNQTSMYLCATATGIMTGELFFGEGSRLTVL.

The chain uses TRBV27 and TRBJ2-1, with a possible D match to TRBD1 (5 bases). V lost 5 bases to trimming and J lost 8 bases, with 10 bases between them. The CDR3 covers 12 residues. Germline V gene data show CDR1 as MNHEY and CDR2 as SMNVEV (reference sequence). The CDR3 protein is CASSPQGYEQFF. DNA for the CDR3: TGTGCCAGCAGTCCCCAGGGCTATGAGCAGTTCTTC.

In regard to this clone: Other DNA sequences from this sample encode an identical CDR3 as well. This rearrangement joins TRBV6-5 to TRBJ1-1; no firm D call. Looked up from germline, CDR1 is MNHEY and CDR2 is SVGAGI. Trimming shortened V by 0 bases and J by 3 bases, and 8 bases separated the two germline ends. CDR3 length: 14 amino acids. The CDR3 DNA follows: TGTGCCAGCAGTTACTCGACGGGGTACACTGAAGCTTTCTTT. Its translation is CASSYSTGYTEAFF.

V is TRBV5-6 and J is TRBJ2-7; 7 nucleotides match TRBD2. CDR3 length: 14 amino acids. From germline, CDR1 is SGHDT and CDR2 YYEEEE. The J segment lost 3 bases and the V segment lost 4 bases, leaving 7 bases of the junction unmatched. CDR3: CASSGTNLFYEQYF. The CDR3 DNA reads TGTGCCAGCAGCGGGACTAACTTATTCTACGAGCAGTACTTC.